This T cell receptor beta chain was sequenced for a study of human T cells and chemical hapten exposure. For the study at large: While the approximately 25-week study was under way, patients received diphenylcyclopropenone on the scalp every week. Whole-study results and caveats: There was alopecia in the donors, so their immune response may differ from that of healthy people. Positively correlated with patch test score were the counts of PT1 expanded TCRs.

CDR1 and CDR2 from the germline V gene are WNHNN and SYGVQD (reference sequence). V was trimmed by 3 bases and J by 6 bases, leaving 9 bases between them. CDR3 length equals 12 residues. Documented time point: patch test 1, 2 weeks after DPC sensitization. Treatment described: therapeutic diphenylcyclopropenone sensitization with weekly scalp DPC. Individual cDNA molecules in this library carried unique molecular identifiers. TCRdb fed the RACE reads into MiXCR, producing one record per CDR3 protein. The sample has around 120,000 distinct CDR3 sequences, 9.5% to 12% seen once. This clonotype was found a few times. Its target is not known.

Sequenced material: whole blood, taken in connection with sensitization to the hapten diphenylcyclopropenone (DPC). This TCR derives from a woman in her thirties or forties with alopecia areata. Some clones in this sample may be carry-over from other donors' samples. The chain carries TRBV10-1 and TRBJ2-7; unclear D gene. This CDR3 reads CASSDNMLEQYF. CDR3 sequence (DNA): TGCGCCAGCAGTGACAATATGCTCGAGCAGTACTTC.